What follows are 21 T cell receptor beta chains derived from one specimen sequenced in a study of cytomegalovirus exposure and HLA in healthy donors. Primers: 60 Vbeta forward and 13 Jbeta reverse. Libraries were prepared by immunoSEQ multiplex PCR; TCRdb keeps only in-frame clonotypes and omits some of them. This sample carries fewer than 200,000 clones, around 80% of them seen once, and the ten largest clones take 4.5%. Sequencing was performed on PBMCs. Receptors originate from a woman aged 45-65 years in good health and CMV-seropositive.

The chain is built from TRBV30 and TRBJ1-2, with 8 bases that match TRBD1. Per germline, CDR1 GTSNPN and CDR2 SVGIG (reference sequence). V shed 2 bases, J shed 8 bases, and the junction held 4 bases outside the gene matches. The CDR3 loop spans 12 amino acids. Written as DNA, the CDR3 is TGTGCCTGGAGTCTCAGGGGGCTAGGCTACACCTTC. It translates to CAWSLRGLGYTF.

In this sample, this clone turned up once. The genes are TRBV30 and TRBJ1-1; D remains unclear. Germline CDR1 GTSNPN, CDR2 SVGIG (reference sequence). The CDR3 covers 14 residues. Deletions cut 4 bases from V and 5 bases from J, with 17 bases between. In DNA form, the CDR3 reads TGTGCCTGGATACCTAGACTACGGGGTACTGAAGCTTTCTTT. It is translated as CAWIPRLRGTEAFF.

The chain carries TRBV2 and TRBJ1-1; tentative D call: TRBD1 (6 bases). V was cut by 6 bases and J by 1 base, with 9 bases left in between. Germline lookup yields CDR1 SNHLY and CDR2 FYNNEI. The length of the CDR3 is 13 residues. CDR3 nucleotide sequence: TGTGCCAGCAGAGGACAGAAGAACACTGAAGCTTTCTTT. This codes for CASRGQKNTEAFF.

The V call is TRBV4-2, the J call TRBJ2-2, with 9 nucleotides matching TRBD1. Germline V lookup: CDR1 LGHNA, CDR2 YNFKEQ. With V trimmed by 6 bases and J by 6 bases, 14 bases remained unmatched. This CDR3 has 17 amino acids. The CDR3 spells CASRPAHRGRGSGELFF. The CDR3 DNA is TGTGCCAGCAGACCCGCTCACAGGGGGCGCGGGTCCGGGGAGCTGTTTTTT.

This clone was seen more than once but under ten times. V and J are TRBV4-1 and TRBJ2-6, with D possibly being TRBD2 (5 bases). The CDR3 extends over 16 amino acids. V lost 0 bases and J 3 bases, leaving 9 bases between the germline ends. Germline V gene lookup returns CDR1 MGHRA and CDR2 YSYEKL. The CDR3 loop is CASSQEFGVGANVLTF. The CDR3 DNA reads TGCGCCAGCAGCCAAGAATTCGGGGTTGGGGCCAACGTCCTGACTTTC.

The chain links TRBV10-3 to TRBJ2-3; 9 nucleotides match TRBD2. The CDR3 has 19 residues. Trimming removed 4 bases from V and 0 bases from J; junction bases left unmatched: 14. CDR1 and CDR2 from the germline V gene are ENHRY and SYGVKD. The CDR3 sequence: CAISGGGADGDPSTDTQYF. CDR3 in DNA: TGTGCCATCAGTGGCGGGGGGGCAGACGGGGATCCTAGCACAGATACGCAGTATTTT.

The gene calls are TRBV19 and TRBJ1-1; 8 bases align to TRBD1. This CDR3 contains 13 residues. After removal of 5 bases from V and 6 bases from J, the junction contained 5 bases not matched to a gene. Per germline, CDR1 LNHDA and CDR2 SQIVND (reference sequence). Here the CDR3 reads CASSGRQGPEAFF. The CDR3, as DNA: TGTGCCAGTAGTGGAAGACAGGGGCCTGAAGCTTTCTTT. Full variable domain (outside the CDR3, taken from reference TRBV19 and TRBJ1-1): DGGITQSPKYLFRKEGQNVTLSCEQNLNHDAMYWYRQDPGQGLRLIYYSQIVNDFQKGDIAEGYSVSREKKESFPLTVTSAQKNPTAFYLCASSGRQGPEAFFGQGTRLTVV.

V gene TRBV7-3 combines with J gene TRBJ2-2; TRBD2 might be the D (6 bases). V was shortened by 6 bases and J by 4 bases, with 15 bases between the two germline ends. This CDR3 has 15 amino acids. Germline values: CDR1 SGHTA, CDR2 FQGTGA. Written as DNA, the CDR3 is TGTGCCAGCAGTTACGGGGGAATCCCCACCGGGGAGCTGTTTTTT. As protein: CASSYGGIPTGELFF.

The chain carries TRBV15 and TRBJ1-1; 11 bases are shared with TRBD1. The V gene end was trimmed by 0 bases and the J gene end by 10 bases; junction bases not matched to a gene: 7. The CDR3 length is 15 residues. Germline lookup yields CDR1 LNHNV and CDR2 YYDKDF (reference sequence). This chain's CDR3 is CATSREYQGTGGAFF. CDR3 nucleotide sequence: TGTGCCACCAGCAGAGAATACCAAGGGACAGGGGGAGCTTTCTTT. The whole variable domain, filled in from reference TRBV15 and TRBJ1-1, reads DAMVIQNPRYQVTQFGKPVTLSCSQTLNHNVMYWYQQKSSQAPKLLFHYYDKDFNNEADTPDNFQSRRPNTSFCFLDIRSPGLGDTAMYLCATSREYQGTGGAFFGQGTRLTVV.

The chain employs TRBV4-3 and TRBJ2-5, with 7 nucleotides matching TRBD2. CDR1 is LGHNA and CDR2 is YSLEER in the germline V gene. With 5 bases clipped from V and 2 bases from J, the junction kept 8 bases outside the gene matches. The CDR3 runs 15 residues. CDR3 in amino acids: CASSSRGRGQETQYF. In nucleotides, the CDR3 is TGCGCCAGCAGCTCGCGAGGGAGGGGACAAGAGACCCAGTACTTC.

This clone was seen a handful of times. This chain connects TRBV7-6 to TRBJ2-2; 16 bases line up with TRBD2. The CDR3 is 19 residues long. In germline, CDR1 is SGHVS, CDR2 FNYEAQ. Trimming cost V 5 bases and J 6 bases; bases outside gene matches: 12. Here the CDR3 reads CASSTGTSGRAVAAGELFF. In DNA form, the CDR3 reads TGTGCCAGCAGCACCGGGACTAGCGGGAGGGCGGTCGCGGCCGGGGAGCTGTTTTTT.

J is TRBJ2-7 and V is TRBV27; 9 nucleotides match TRBD2. This CDR3 has 15 amino acids. V shed 2 bases, J shed 4 bases, and the junction held 6 bases outside the gene matches. Per the germline V gene, CDR1 is MNHEY and CDR2 is SMNVEV (reference sequence). In nucleotides, the CDR3 is TGTGCCAGCAGTTTAGGGGCGGGAGGGCCTTACGAGCAGTACTTC. It encodes CASSLGAGGPYEQYF.

The rearrangement links TRBV10-3 to TRBJ2-7; 10 bases line up with TRBD1. V was pared by 2 bases and J by 4 bases, with 5 bases of the junction left unmatched. This CDR3 contains 15 residues. Germline V gene lookup returns CDR1 ENHRY and CDR2 SYGVKD. The CDR3 here is CAISERDRGEYEQYF. The CDR3 DNA sequence: TGTGCCATCAGTGAGAGGGACAGGGGCGAATACGAGCAGTACTTC.

This chain connects TRBV6-6 to TRBJ2-5; perhaps TRBD2 as D (6 bases). Germline loops: CDR1 MNHNY, CDR2 SVGAGI (reference sequence). The CDR3 has 14 amino acids. V lost 5 bases to trimming and J lost 6 bases, with 16 bases between them. The DNA of the CDR3 is TGTGCCAGCAGTACTGAGACTAGATCTAAGACCCAGTACTTC. Its protein is CASSTETRSKTQYF.

The rearrangement joins TRBV4-2 to TRBJ1-1; maybe TRBD1 (5 bases). CDR1 and CDR2 from the germline V gene are LGHNA and YNFKEQ. Trimming took off 2 bases at V and 0 bases at J, with 13 bases between the two ends. The length of the CDR3 is 16 residues. The CDR3 bases are TGTGCCAGCAGCCAACATGGGGGGGGAATGAACACTGAAGCTTTCTTT. This gives the protein CASSQHGGGMNTEAFF.

This clone was observed a handful of times. This rearrangement joins TRBV6-5 to TRBJ1-4; 8 bases line up with TRBD1. CDR1 MNHEY and CDR2 SVGAGI come from the germline V gene. Trimming took 2 bases from V and 5 from J; bases not matched to a gene: 4. The CDR3 is made up of 15 amino acids. CDR3 in amino acids: CASSYGQGGNEKLFF. In DNA, the CDR3 is TGTGCCAGCAGTTACGGACAGGGAGGGAATGAAAAACTGTTTTTT.

Only a few counts were recorded for this clone. The V and J genes are TRBV7-2 and TRBJ1-1; D might be TRBD1 (5 bases). The CDR3 has 16 residues. Trimming took 1 base from V and 3 from J, leaving 15 bases between them. Germline V gives CDR1 SGHTA, CDR2 FQGNSA. This CDR3 is CASSLVGTRADTEAFF. CDR3 DNA sequence: TGTGCCAGCAGCTTAGTGGGTACCAGGGCGGACACTGAAGCTTTCTTT.

The CDR3 reads CASSLQGSGWGSYNEQFF. Written as DNA, the CDR3 is TGTGCCAGCAGCTTACAGGGTAGCGGGTGGGGCTCCTACAATGAGCAGTTCTTC. This rearrangement joins TRBV7-2 to TRBJ2-1, with TRBD2 matching over 7 bases. Trimming took 2 bases from V and 0 from J; bases not matched to a gene: 10. The CDR3 is made up of 18 amino acids. CDR1 SGHTA and CDR2 FQGNSA come from the germline V gene.

The CDR3 spells CASSLSTGFMETQYF. CDR3 coding DNA: TGTGCCAGCAGTTTATCGACGGGTTTTATGGAGACCCAGTACTTC. This chain uses TRBV27 with TRBJ2-5; D gene uncertain. V lost 0 bases and J 5 bases, leaving 13 bases between the germline ends. Germline-derived CDR1 and CDR2 are MNHEY and SMNVEV (reference sequence). CDR3 length: 15 amino acids.

The chain couples TRBV4-1 to TRBJ1-2, with TRBD1 identical over 10 bases. After removal of 5 bases from V and 0 bases from J, the junction contained 9 bases not matched to a gene. The CDR3 is made up of 17 amino acids. The germline gives CDR1 MGHRA, CDR2 YSYEKL. Here the CDR3 DNA reads TGCGCCAGCAGCGGCGGGACAGGGGACCTTCCTAACTATGGCTACACCTTC. Translation gives CASSGGTGDLPNYGYTF.

The V call is TRBV7-3, the J call TRBJ2-1; unclear D gene. The V gene's germline CDR1 is SGHTA and CDR2 FQGTGA. The CDR3 consists of 15 residues. Trimming pared 2 bases from V and 0 bases from J, leaving 8 bases between. This chain's CDR3 is CASSLVPGSYNEQFF. CDR3 bases: TGTGCCAGCAGCTTAGTTCCGGGCTCCTACAATGAGCAGTTCTTC.